These 14 T cell receptor beta chains came from one sample sequenced in a study of blood T cell repertoires in COVID-19. Sequencing used immunoSEQ multiplex PCR; TCRdb keeps in-frame clones, though not all of them. The sample includes about 310,000 clones, around 90% of them seen just once. The material sequenced was peripheral blood. The receptors were sampled from a man aged 18 to 35 with active or convalescent COVID-19.

This chain uses TRBV2 with TRBJ2-1, with 7 bases identical to TRBD2. The CDR3 loop spans 16 amino acids. Germline CDR1 is SNHLY and CDR2 is FYNNEI. After removal of 6 bases from V and 3 bases from J, the junction contained 11 bases not matched to a gene. CDR3 sequence: CASSLHRDYFYNEQFF. The CDR3 DNA reads as TGTGCCAGCAGCTTACACCGGGACTACTTCTACAATGAGCAGTTCTTC.

This chain connects TRBV28 to TRBJ1-5, with 7 bases aligning to TRBD1. Germline V gene data show CDR1 as MDHEN and CDR2 as SYDVKM. The CDR3 consists of 14 residues. The V segment lost 6 bases and the J segment 4 bases; nucleotides outside the gene matches: 6. CDR3 amino acids: CASRPGTENQPQHF. Here the CDR3 DNA reads TGTGCCAGCAGGCCCGGGACAGAGAATCAGCCCCAGCATTTT.

V and J are TRBV28 and TRBJ1-2; 7 bases match TRBD1. The length of the CDR3 is 14 residues. Trimming took 2 bases from V and 8 from J; bases not matched to a gene: 8. Germline V gives CDR1 MDHEN, CDR2 SYDVKM. The CDR3 nucleotides read TGTGCCAGCAGTTTAAGTGACAGGGCTGGAGGCTACACCTTC. It specifies CASSLSDRAGGYTF.

V usage is TRBV9 and J usage is TRBJ1-5; 9 nucleotides align to TRBD1. Per germline, CDR1 SGDLS and CDR2 YYNGEE. V lost 6 bases, J lost 1 base, and 5 bases stayed unmatched. The CDR3 sequence is 15 residues long. The CDR3, as DNA: TGTGCCAGCAATCCACAGGGGGCGAGCAATCAGCCCCAGCATTTT. This gives the protein CASNPQGASNQPQHF.

CDR3 sequence (DNA): TGTGCCATCAGCCGTGGGAGCGCTGGGGCCAACGTCCTGACTTTC. Its protein product is CAISRGSAGANVLTF. The chain combines TRBV10-3 with TRBJ2-6; TRBD2 might be the D (5 bases). The length of the CDR3 is 15 residues. V dropped 6 bases and J dropped 2 bases, with 11 bases sitting between them. Looked up from germline, CDR1 is ENHRY and CDR2 is SYGVKD.

The rearrangement joins TRBV19 to TRBJ2-7, with D unclear. Trimming took off 3 bases at V and 6 bases at J, with 12 bases between the two ends. Germline V lookup: CDR1 LNHDA, CDR2 SQIVND (reference sequence). This CDR3 contains 13 residues. This CDR3 is CASSISPGREQYF. CDR3 bases: TGTGCCAGTAGTATTTCCCCGGGTCGCGAGCAGTACTTC.

The genes are TRBV10-2 and TRBJ1-2; D is ambiguous. This CDR3 spans 14 amino acids. Germline-derived CDR1 and CDR2 are WSHSY and SAAADI. Trimming removed 0 bases at V and 7 bases at J, with 12 bases between. CDR3 coding DNA: TGCGCCAGCAGTGAGTCCCACTTAAACGGTGGCTACACCTTC. Its protein is CASSESHLNGGYTF.

J is TRBJ1-1 and V is TRBV5-6; D unclear. Trimming shortened V by 9 bases and J by 0 bases, and 15 bases separated the two germline ends. This CDR3 is 14 amino acids long. Germline V CDR1 and CDR2: SGHDT, YYEEEE. CDR3 sequence: CATQRGGLNTEAFF. The CDR3 region has the DNA TGTGCCACCCAGCGGGGTGGCCTGAACACTGAAGCTTTCTTT. The full variable domain, completed using reference TRBV5-6 and TRBJ1-1, is DAGVTQSPTHLIKTRGQQVTLRCSPKSGHDTVSWYQQALGQGPQFIFQYYEEEERQRGNFPDRFSGHQFPNYSSELNVNALLLGDSALYLCATQRGGLNTEAFFGQGTRLTVV.

This clone was observed once. This chain uses TRBV9 with TRBJ1-2; D gene unclear. The CDR3 totals 17 residues. The germline V gene has CDR1 SGDLS and CDR2 YYNGEE. Trimming pared 3 bases from V and 8 bases from J, leaving 26 bases between. The DNA for the CDR3 is TGTGCCAGCAGCGGACCAGCTTCCCCGGGTCAGATCTGGGGCTACACCTTC. As protein: CASSGPASPGQIWGYTF.

V usage is TRBV10-3 and J usage is TRBJ1-2, with 8 bases fitting TRBD1. From germline, CDR1 is ENHRY and CDR2 SYGVKD. This CDR3 is built from 14 residues. J gave up 8 bases and V 8 bases, and 13 bases lay outside the gene matches. This chain's CDR3 is CAIGTTGDNAGYTF. Written as DNA, the CDR3 is TGTGCCATCGGAACGACAGGGGACAATGCAGGCTACACCTTC.

The V gene is TRBV5-5, the J gene TRBJ2-7, with unresolved D. Germline values: CDR1 SGHKS, CDR2 YYEKEE (reference sequence). V was pared by 0 bases and J by 2 bases, with 6 bases between. The CDR3 has 13 residues. The CDR3 protein is CASSLGHPYEQYF. The CDR3, as DNA: TGTGCCAGCAGCTTGGGACACCCCTACGAGCAGTACTTC.

This clone was counted a few times. This chain uses TRBV5-3 with TRBJ2-7; D gene unclear. TRBV5-3 qualifies as an ORF whose function is uncertain. The CDR3 runs 11 residues. V was cut by 7 bases and J by 5 bases, with 10 bases left in between. The CDR3 reads CARESIDEQYF. For the CDR3, the DNA is TGTGCCAGAGAATCTATCGACGAGCAGTACTTC.

The chain joins TRBV4-1 to TRBJ1-1; TRBD1 might be the D (5 bases). V was shortened by 4 bases and J by 1 base, with 10 bases between the two germline ends. The germline gives CDR1 MGHRA, CDR2 YSYEKL. The CDR3 is made up of 14 amino acids. CDR3 DNA sequence: TGCGCCAGCAGCCCGGGGGGAAAGAACACTGAAGCTTTCTTT. Translating it yields CASSPGGKNTEAFF.

This chain joins TRBV28 and TRBJ1-3; no reliable D call. Germline-derived CDR1 and CDR2 are MDHEN and SYDVKM. The length of the CDR3 is 15 residues. Trimming pared 5 bases from V and 0 bases from J, leaving 11 bases between. This CDR3 reads CASSPDWSSGNTIYF. The CDR3 bases are TGTGCCAGCAGTCCCGACTGGAGCTCTGGAAACACCATATATTTT. Looking up the rest from reference TRBV28 and TRBJ1-3 gives the full variable domain: DVKVTQSSRYLVKRTGEKVFLECVQDMDHENMFWYRQDPGLGLRLIYFSYDVKMKEKGDIPEGYSVSREKKERFSLILESASTNQTSMYLCASSPDWSSGNTIYFGEGSWLTVV.